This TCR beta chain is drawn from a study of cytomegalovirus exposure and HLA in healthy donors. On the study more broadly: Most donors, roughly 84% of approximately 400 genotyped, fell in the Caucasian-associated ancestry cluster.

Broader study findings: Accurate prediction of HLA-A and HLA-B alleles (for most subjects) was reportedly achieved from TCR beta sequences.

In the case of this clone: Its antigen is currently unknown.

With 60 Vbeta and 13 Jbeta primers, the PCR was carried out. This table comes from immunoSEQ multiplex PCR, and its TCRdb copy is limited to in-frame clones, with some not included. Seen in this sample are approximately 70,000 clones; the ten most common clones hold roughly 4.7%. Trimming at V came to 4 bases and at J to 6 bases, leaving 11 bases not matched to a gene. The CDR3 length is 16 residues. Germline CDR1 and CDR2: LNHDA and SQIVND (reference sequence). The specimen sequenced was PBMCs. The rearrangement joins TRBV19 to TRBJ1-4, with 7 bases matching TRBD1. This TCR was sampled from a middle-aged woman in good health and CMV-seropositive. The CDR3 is CASSTQSTGVDEKLFF. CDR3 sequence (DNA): TGTGCCAGTAGTACCCAGTCAACAGGGGTAGATGAAAAACTGTTTTTT.